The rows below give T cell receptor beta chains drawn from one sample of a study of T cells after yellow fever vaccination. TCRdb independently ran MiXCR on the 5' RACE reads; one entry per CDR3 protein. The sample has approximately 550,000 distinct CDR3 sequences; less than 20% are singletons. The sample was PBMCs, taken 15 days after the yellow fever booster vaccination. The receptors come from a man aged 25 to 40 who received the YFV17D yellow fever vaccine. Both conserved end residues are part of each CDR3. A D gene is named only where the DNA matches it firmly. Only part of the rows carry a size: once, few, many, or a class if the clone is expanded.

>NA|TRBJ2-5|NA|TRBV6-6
TGTGCCAGCAGTTCCCACCAAGAGACCCAGTACTTC
CASSSHQETQYF
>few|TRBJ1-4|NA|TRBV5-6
TGTGCCAGCAGCTTGCGAGGGGAATCTGAAAAACTGTTTTTT
CASSLRGESEKLFF
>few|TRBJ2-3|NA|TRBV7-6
TGTGCCAGCAGCCTACCGCCAGATACGCAGTATTTT
CASSLPPDTQYF
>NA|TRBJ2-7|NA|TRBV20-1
TGCAGTGCGGAGGACTCCGGAAACTCCTACGAGCAGTACTTC
CSAEDSGNSYEQYF
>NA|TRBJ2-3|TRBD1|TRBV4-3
TGCGCCAGCAGCCAGGAAAGGGGGCCGGCAGATACGCAGTATTTT
CASSQERGPADTQYF
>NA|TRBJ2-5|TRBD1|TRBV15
TGTGCCACCAGCTTCCAGACAGGGGGCTTAGAGACCCAGTACTTC
CATSFQTGGLETQYF
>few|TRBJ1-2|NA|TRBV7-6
TGTGCCAGCAGGGACCCCGGACAGTGCTATGGCTACACCTTC
CASRDPGQCYGYTF
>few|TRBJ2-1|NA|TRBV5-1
TGCGCCAGCAGCTTGGGGGTGGGCGGAACCTACAATGAGCAGTTCTTC
CASSLGVGGTYNEQFF
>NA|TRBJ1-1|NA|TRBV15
TGTGCCACCAGCATTGCAGCCGTGAACACTGAAGCTTTCTTT
CATSIAAVNTEAFF
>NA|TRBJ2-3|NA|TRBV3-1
TGTGCCAGCAGCCAGCCGGGACACGGCACAGATACGCAGTATTTT
CASSQPGHGTDTQYF
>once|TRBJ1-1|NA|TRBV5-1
TGCGCCAGCAGCCCTACAGGGCGCACTGAAGCTTTCTTT
CASSPTGRTEAFF
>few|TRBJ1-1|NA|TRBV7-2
TGTGCCAGCAGCTTAGTTGGGGGGACCAACACTGAAGCTTTCTTT
CASSLVGGTNTEAFF
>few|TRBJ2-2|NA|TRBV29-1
TGCAGCGTTGTCGGGTTTTCCACCGGGGAGCTGTTTTTT
CSVVGFSTGELFF
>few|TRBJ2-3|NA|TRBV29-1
TGCAGCGTTGAAGTATCAGGAGATACGCAGTATTTT
CSVEVSGDTQYF
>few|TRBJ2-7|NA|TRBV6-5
TGTGCCAGCAGTTCAGTTCGGGGTGACGAGCAGTACTTC
CASSSVRGDEQYF